Listed here are 22 T cell receptor beta chains from one sample, sequenced in a study of somatic mutations in cytotoxic T cells in rheumatoid arthritis. The assay was immunoSEQ multiplex PCR, and TCRdb's table has in-frame clones only and misses some. The sample comprises over 20,000 clones, about 80% of which are singletons, and about 5.2% rests with the top ten. The specimen was CD8+ T cells sorted from blood. All receptors derive from a man over 45 in good health.

V and J are TRBV6-6 and TRBJ1-2, with TRBD1 identical over 8 bases. The V and J ends lost 2 bases and 6 bases, in that order; junction bases with no gene match: 5. The V gene's germline CDR1 is MNHNY and CDR2 SVGAGI (reference sequence). The CDR3 totals 14 residues. DNA for the CDR3: TGTGCCAGCAGTTACCCCGGACAGGGCGATGGCTACACCTTC. Translating gives CASSYPGQGDGYTF.

In regard to this clone: This may come from a read error, since a much larger clone is one base off. At the DNA level, this CDR3 is encoded by other sequences in the same sample as well. This sequence joins TRBV9 and TRBJ2-2; D gene ambiguous. CDR3 length: 13 residues. CDR1 and CDR2 from the germline V gene are SGDLS and YYNGEE. Trimming pared 0 bases from V and 1 base from J, leaving 1 base between. The CDR3 loop reads CASSVGNTGELFF. CDR3 DNA sequence: TGTGCCAGCAGCGTAGGGAACACCGGGGAGCTGTTTTTT.

V is TRBV19 and J is TRBJ2-1, with 11 bases lining up with TRBD1. Germline V gene lookup returns CDR1 LNHDA and CDR2 SQIVND (reference sequence). The CDR3 contains 19 residues. The V segment lost 3 bases and the J segment 1 base; nucleotides outside the gene matches: 11. The CDR3 DNA reads TGTGCCAGTAGTATGCGTCAATACGGGACAGGGGGTTCCTACAATGAGCAGTTCTTC. It translates to CASSMRQYGTGGSYNEQFF.

This chain uses TRBV7-8 with TRBJ2-5; tentatively, D is TRBD2 (6 bases). The V gene's germline CDR1 is SGHVS and CDR2 FQNEAQ. V dropped 2 bases and J dropped 1 base, with 14 bases sitting between them. The CDR3 contains 16 residues. The DNA for the CDR3 is TGTGCCAGCAGCTTACCCGGAGGACTACCCCAAGAGACCCAGTACTTC. This gives the protein CASSLPGGLPQETQYF.

This chain links TRBV5-6 with TRBJ1-1, with 8 positions matching TRBD1. The CDR3 extends over 13 amino acids. V lost 3 bases, J lost 4 bases, and 2 bases stayed unmatched. Germline CDR1 SGHDT, CDR2 YYEEEE. The CDR3 reads CASSYGQGTEAFF. CDR3 DNA sequence: TGTGCCAGCAGCTACGGACAGGGCACTGAAGCTTTCTTT.

This clone was detected only a few times. This chain joins TRBV2 and TRBJ2-5; D might be TRBD1 (5 bases). CDR1 SNHLY and CDR2 FYNNEI come from the germline V gene. V shed 2 bases and J shed 3 bases, with 16 bases lying between them. The CDR3 is 16 amino acids. CDR3 sequence (DNA): TGTGCCAGCAGTGAAATGATGTCAGGGTGGGAAGAGACCCAGTACTTC. It specifies CASSEMMSGWEETQYF.

In nucleotides, the CDR3 is TGTGCCAGCAGCTCCAACTTGGGCGGCATGGGCTACGAGCAGTACTTC. Its protein product is CASSSNLGGMGYEQYF. The chain uses TRBV7-9 and TRBJ2-7; D call uncertain. Germline CDR1 is SEHNR and CDR2 is FQNEAQ (reference sequence). The CDR3 extends over 16 amino acids. V dropped 4 bases and J dropped 3 bases, with 19 bases sitting between them. Using reference TRBV7-9 and TRBJ2-7 for the parts outside the CDR3, the full variable domain is DTGVSQNPRHKITKRGQNVTFRCDPISEHNRLYWYRQTLGQGPEFLTYFQNEAQLEKSRLLSDRFSAERPKGSFSTLEIQRTEQGDSAMYLCASSSNLGGMGYEQYFGPGTRLTVT.

The genes are TRBV27 and TRBJ2-1; 11 bases match TRBD2. The germline V gene has CDR1 MNHEY and CDR2 SMNVEV (reference sequence). Losses at the gene ends were 2 bases for V and 13 bases for J; bases not matched to a gene: 10. This CDR3 spans 15 amino acids. The CDR3 nucleotides read TGTGCCAGCAGTTTAACTAGCGGGAGATTTCCGCCCCAGTTCTTC. This codes for CASSLTSGRFPPQFF.

CDR3 DNA sequence: TGCGCCAGCAGCTTGGACGACGTCGGTTTCGGCTACACCTTC. Translation: CASSLDDVGFGYTF. The chain links TRBV5-1 to TRBJ1-2; no reliable D call. The germline V gene encodes CDR1 SGHRS and CDR2 YFSETQ. This CDR3 is built from 14 residues. The germline V and J ends were trimmed by 0 bases and 8 bases, with 14 bases remaining between them.

V usage is TRBV28 and J usage is TRBJ1-5; D gene unclear. Trimming stripped 3 bases from V and 2 bases from J, with 14 bases between. Looked up from germline, CDR1 is MDHEN and CDR2 is SYDVKM. The CDR3 runs 16 residues. The chain's CDR3 is CASSLWKGSGNQPQHF. DNA for the CDR3: TGTGCCAGCAGTTTGTGGAAAGGTAGTGGCAATCAGCCCCAGCATTTT.

CDR3 sequence reads: CASIPGTAQYNEQFF. Written as DNA, the CDR3 is TGTGCCAGCATCCCTGGGACGGCCCAATACAATGAGCAGTTCTTC. The chain couples TRBV7-8 to TRBJ2-1, with D perhaps assigned TRBD1 or TRBD2 (5 bases each). Germline V CDR1 and CDR2: SGHVS, FQNEAQ. The V end was cut by 7 bases, the J end by 4 bases, with 17 bases between. There are 15 residues in the CDR3.

This clone was recorded only once. For the CDR3, the DNA is TGTGCCAGCAGCCGGCTACCGGGACTAGCGGTTTACAATGAGCAGTTCTTC. Translating gives CASSRLPGLAVYNEQFF. The chain carries TRBV13 and TRBJ2-1; 11 bases match TRBD2. The V segment lost 5 bases and the J segment 4 bases; nucleotides outside the gene matches: 10. The CDR3 runs 17 residues. Germline CDR1 and CDR2: PRHDT and FYEKMQ (reference sequence). The entire variable domain, with the rest obtained from reference TRBV13 and TRBJ2-1, is as follows: AAGVIQSPRHLIKEKRETATLKCYPIPRHDTVYWYQQGPGQDPQFLISFYEKMQSDKGSIPDRFSAQQFSDYHSELNMSSLELGDSALYFCASSRLPGLAVYNEQFFGPGTRLTVL.

The chain uses TRBV29-1 and TRBJ2-7; D is possibly TRBD1 (5 bases). The germline V and J ends were trimmed by 6 bases and 0 bases, with 12 bases remaining between them. The CDR3 covers 13 residues. Germline-derived CDR1 and CDR2 are SQVTM and ANQGSEA. The CDR3 loop reads CSVYTGYSYEQYF. CDR3 sequence (DNA): TGCAGCGTCTACACAGGCTACTCCTACGAGCAGTACTTC.

This clone was seen a handful of times. V usage is TRBV9 and J usage is TRBJ2-7; 9 bases match TRBD2. Germline V gene lookup returns CDR1 SGDLS and CDR2 YYNGEE. The CDR3 has 14 amino acids. The V segment lost 2 bases and the J segment 6 bases; nucleotides outside the gene matches: 6. The DNA of the CDR3 is TGTGCCAGCAGCGTGGGGACTAGCTTAGCCGAGCAGTACTTC. It codes for CASSVGTSLAEQYF.

The chain employs TRBV4-1 and TRBJ2-5; 7 bases fit TRBD1. V lost 1 base to trimming and J lost 4 bases; unmatched junction nucleotides: 9. CDR3 size: 16 residues. Germline V gene sequence: CDR1 MGHRA, CDR2 YSYEKL. The CDR3 here is CASSQVVARGTETQYF. CDR3 sequence (DNA): TGCGCCAGCAGCCAAGTTGTCGCCAGGGGGACAGAGACCCAGTACTTC.

This sequence joins TRBV7-9 and TRBJ2-1; D call uncertain. Between the trimmed V and J ends, which lost 6 bases and 1 base, there was a span of 13 bases. Germline V gene data show CDR1 as SEHNR and CDR2 as FQNEAQ (reference sequence). The CDR3 contains 15 residues. The CDR3 loop reads CASSPETRSYNEQFF. The CDR3, as DNA: TGTGCCAGCAGTCCTGAGACTCGTTCCTACAATGAGCAGTTCTTC. Filled out from reference TRBV7-9 and TRBJ2-1, the complete variable domain reads DTGVSQNPRHKITKRGQNVTFRCDPISEHNRLYWYRQTLGQGPEFLTYFQNEAQLEKSRLLSDRFSAERPKGSFSTLEIQRTEQGDSAMYLCASSPETRSYNEQFFGPGTRLTVL.

The rearrangement links TRBV4-1 to TRBJ1-4; D not resolved. The CDR3 sequence is 11 residues long. Germline CDR1 MGHRA, CDR2 YSYEKL. The V end was cut by 3 bases, the J end by 8 bases, with 4 bases between. The CDR3 is CASSQEEKLFF. The CDR3 DNA is TGCGCCAGCAGCCAGGAAGAAAAACTGTTTTTT.

The chain recombines TRBV19 with TRBJ2-5; TRBD2 aligns across 13 bases. Trimming removed 4 bases from V and 5 bases from J; junction bases left unmatched: 7. CDR3 length equals 16 residues. The germline V gene has CDR1 LNHDA and CDR2 SQIVND (reference sequence). CDR3 loop: CASSKTGTSGAETQYF. In DNA, the CDR3 is TGTGCCAGTAGTAAAACCGGGACTAGCGGGGCGGAGACCCAGTACTTC.

V and J are TRBV9 and TRBJ2-2; no definite D call. Germline V gives CDR1 SGDLS, CDR2 YYNGEE. The ends were cut back, 3 bases at V and 6 bases at J, with 3 bases in the middle. CDR3 length: 11 amino acids. CDR3 loop: CASSGSGELFF. In DNA form, the CDR3 reads TGTGCCAGCAGCGGGTCCGGGGAGCTGTTTTTT.

V is TRBV13 and J is TRBJ2-1; the D is unclear. CDR3 length: 14 residues. Germline V lookup: CDR1 PRHDT, CDR2 FYEKMQ (reference sequence). V gave up 5 bases and J gave up 6 bases, with 14 bases separating them. In DNA, the CDR3 is TGTGCCAGCAGCGAGGAAAGGGAACGCAATGAGCAGTTCTTC. It codes for CASSEERERNEQFF.

The CDR3 sequence is CASSLGPGMVNEQFF. In DNA, the CDR3 is TGTGCCAGCAGTTTAGGTCCAGGGATGGTCAATGAGCAGTTCTTC. The chain links TRBV27 to TRBJ2-1; D may be TRBD1 (5 bases). Germline V gene sequence: CDR1 MNHEY, CDR2 SMNVEV (reference sequence). This CDR3 is 15 amino acids long. V dropped 2 bases and J dropped 6 bases, with 14 bases sitting between them.

This clone was observed once. This chain links TRBV19 with TRBJ2-7, with D perhaps matching TRBD1 (6 bases). The V and J ends lost 6 bases and 3 bases respectively, with 12 bases between them. Germline lookup yields CDR1 LNHDA and CDR2 SQIVND (reference sequence). CDR3 length: 13 residues. Written as DNA, the CDR3 is TGTGCCAGTAGCGCAGGGGTAGTCTACGAGCAGTACTTC. This sequence encodes CASSAGVVYEQYF.